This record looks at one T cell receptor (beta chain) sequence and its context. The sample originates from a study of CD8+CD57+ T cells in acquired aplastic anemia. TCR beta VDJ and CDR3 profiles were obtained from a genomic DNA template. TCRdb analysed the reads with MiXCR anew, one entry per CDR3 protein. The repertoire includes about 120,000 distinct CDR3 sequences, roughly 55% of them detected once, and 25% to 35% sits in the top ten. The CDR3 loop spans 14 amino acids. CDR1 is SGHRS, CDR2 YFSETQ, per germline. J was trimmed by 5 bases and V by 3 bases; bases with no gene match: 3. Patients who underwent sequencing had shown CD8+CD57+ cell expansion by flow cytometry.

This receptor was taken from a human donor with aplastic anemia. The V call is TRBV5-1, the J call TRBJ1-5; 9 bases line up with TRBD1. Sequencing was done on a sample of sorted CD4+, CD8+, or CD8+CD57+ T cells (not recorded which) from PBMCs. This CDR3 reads CASSWGQGDQPQHF. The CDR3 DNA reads TGCGCCAGCAGCTGGGGACAGGGAGATCAGCCCCAGCATTTT.